The clone carrying this T cell receptor (beta chain) was seen ten or more times. Its target is unknown. This CDR3 region has 14 residues. Looked up from germline, CDR1 is SEHNR and CDR2 is FQNEAQ (reference sequence). Trimming removed 5 bases at V and 6 bases at J, with 14 bases between. The record originates from a study of T cell repertoires in cytomegalovirus infection. Study background: Both CMV infection and a matching HLA type were indicated by public TCR beta signatures.

TCRdb reprocessed the reads with MiXCR, giving one entry per CDR3 protein. The sample lists under 800,000 distinct CDR3 sequences; roughly a quarter were seen once. Regarding the study as a whole: In two of eight donors, the top clonotype was HLA-C-restricted CMV-specific.

The chain has TRBV7-9 and TRBJ2-1; no firm D call. Sequencing was performed on CD8+ T cells from PBMCs. This TCR was recovered from a human donor in good health (CMV status not recorded). Some clones in this sample may be carry-over from other donors' samples. The CDR3 reads CASSPNTRTNEQFF. CDR3 DNA sequence: TGTGCCAGCAGCCCAAATACAAGGACCAATGAGCAGTTCTTC.